What follows are 32 T cell receptor beta chains derived from one specimen sequenced in a study of T cell clones after liver transplantation. The assay was immunoSEQ multiplex PCR, and TCRdb's table has in-frame clones only and misses some. Among 40,000 to 55,000 clones listed, roughly 71% were seen once. This sample comprised CD4+ T cells from blood, obtained roughly 55 months after liver transplant. The receptors shown here come from a human patient who received a liver transplant. Some T cells could come from the graft donor.

Sample share makes this clone medium-sized. The same CDR3 is also encoded by other DNA sequences in this sample. V and J are TRBV7-2 and TRBJ1-1, with unresolved D. Trimming removed 3 bases from V and 0 bases from J, with 8 bases in between. Germline V CDR1 and CDR2: SGHTA, FQGNSA. This CDR3 is built from 14 residues. The CDR3 sequence is CASSLGAMNTEAFF. CDR3 nucleotide sequence: TGTGCCAGCAGCTTGGGAGCCATGAACACTGAAGCTTTCTTT.

Comment on this clone: One junction end does not reproduce the germline sequence, and a read error may be involved. The chain links TRBV18 to TRBJ1-1; possible D gene TRBD1, 6 bases. CDR3 length: 15 amino acids. Germline V gene data show CDR1 as KGHSH and CDR2 as LQKENI. This chain's CDR3 is CASSREGQGNAEAFF. The CDR3 nucleotides read TGTGCCAGCTCAAGAGAGGGGCAGGGGAACGCTGAAGCTTTCTTT.

V is TRBV5-1 and J is TRBJ2-3; D unresolved. This CDR3 comprises 13 residues. The V end was cut by 6 bases, the J end by 5 bases, with 13 bases between. Per germline, CDR1 SGHRS and CDR2 YFSETQ. The CDR3 DNA sequence: TGCGCCAGCAACAATCAGGCGAAAGATACGCAGTATTTT. Protein product: CASNNQAKDTQYF.

The chain couples TRBV4-1 to TRBJ1-1, with 8 bases lining up with TRBD1. The CDR3 consists of 20 residues. Per the germline V gene, CDR1 is MGHRA and CDR2 is YSYEKL. The junction had 18 bases not matched to a gene; V was cut back by 1 base and J by 2 bases. CDR3 sequence (DNA): TGCGCCAGCAGCCAAGTTGGTACCCTCAGGGGGCCTTCGGGAAACACTGAAGCTTTCTTT. Amino acids: CASSQVGTLRGPSGNTEAFF.

This sequence joins TRBV11-2 and TRBJ2-3; 7 bases match TRBD2. CDR3 length: 16 amino acids. Germline V CDR1 and CDR2: SGHAT, FQNNGV. Unmatched junction bases numbered 7, after V lost 1 base and J lost 3 bases. The CDR3 coding sequence is TGTGCCAGCAGCTTAGGTGGGGGGGGGAGTACAGATACGCAGTATTTT. Protein: CASSLGGGGSTDTQYF.

The CDR3 region is CASSYKGTDTQYF. In DNA form, the CDR3 reads TGTGCCAGCAGTTACAAGGGGACAGATACGCAGTATTTT. The rearrangement links TRBV6-6 to TRBJ2-3, with D possibly being TRBD1 (5 bases). The germline V gene has CDR1 MNHNY and CDR2 SVGAGI (reference sequence). The length of the CDR3 is 13 residues. V shed 2 bases and J shed 3 bases, with 6 bases lying between them.

The V call is TRBV5-6, the J call TRBJ1-2; weak D call: TRBD1 (6 bases). V lost 7 bases and J 3 bases, leaving 16 bases between the germline ends. There are 14 residues in the CDR3. The V gene's germline CDR1 is SGHDT and CDR2 YYEEEE. This CDR3 is CASQPRGPYYGYTF. CDR3 bases: TGTGCCAGCCAACCCCGGGGGCCCTACTATGGCTACACCTTC.

In its sample, this clone was seen a few times. The chain has TRBV5-8 and TRBJ2-7; D might be TRBD1 or TRBD2, each matching 5 bases. Per germline, CDR1 SGHTS and CDR2 YDEGEE. This CDR3 contains 13 residues. Trimming left V 6 bases short and J 6 bases short, with 16 bases between. The CDR3 bases are TGTGCCAGCAATCTGGGGACGGCAAGCGAGCAGTACTTC. It codes for CASNLGTASEQYF.

The chain combines TRBV6-4 with TRBJ2-3, with D possibly being TRBD1 or TRBD2 (5 bases each). The CDR3 totals 15 residues. V gave up 2 bases and J gave up 4 bases, with 13 bases separating them. In germline, CDR1 is MRHNA, CDR2 SNTAGT. CDR3 sequence: CASSDPGLGADTQYF. The CDR3 DNA is TGTGCCAGCAGTGACCCGGGGCTTGGGGCAGATACGCAGTATTTT.

The V call is TRBV7-8, the J call TRBJ1-5, with D possibly TRBD1 on 5 matching bases. V dropped 3 bases and J dropped 6 bases, with 15 bases sitting between them. Looked up from germline, CDR1 is SGHVS and CDR2 is FQNEAQ. The CDR3 has 15 amino acids. CDR3: CASSFQQDLGQPQHF. CDR3 DNA: TGTGCCAGCAGCTTTCAACAGGACTTGGGTCAGCCCCAGCATTTT. The full variable domain, completed using reference TRBV7-8 and TRBJ1-5, is GAGVSQSPRYKVAKRGQDVALRCDPISGHVSLFWYQQALGQGPEFLTYFQNEAQLDKSGLPSDRFFAERPEGSVSTLKIQRTQQEDSAVYLCASSFQQDLGQPQHFGDGTRLSIL.

The rearrangement joins TRBV9 to TRBJ1-6; tentatively, D is TRBD1 (5 bases). Trimming stripped 3 bases from V and 11 bases from J, with 12 bases between. Germline lookup yields CDR1 SGDLS and CDR2 YYNGEE. CDR3 length equals 13 residues. The CDR3 reads CASSASGDAPLHF. CDR3 DNA: TGTGCCAGCAGCGCCTCGGGGGACGCACCCCTCCACTTT. Drawing the rest from reference TRBV9 and TRBJ1-6, the complete variable domain is DSGVTQTPKHLITATGQRVTLRCSPRSGDLSVYWYQQSLDQGLQFLIQYYNGEERAKGNILERFSAQQFPDLHSELNLSSLELGDSALYFCASSASGDAPLHFGNGTRLTVT.

The chain is built from TRBV19 and TRBJ1-5; D call uncertain. Between the trimmed V and J ends, which lost 5 bases and 5 bases, there was a span of 10 bases. The CDR3 loop spans 13 amino acids. Germline lookup yields CDR1 LNHDA and CDR2 SQIVND (reference sequence). CDR3 region: CASSPTIDQPQHF. CDR3 DNA sequence: TGTGCCAGTAGTCCAACGATAGATCAGCCCCAGCATTTT.

The chain carries TRBV9 and TRBJ1-1; no definite D call. V lost 7 bases, J lost 3 bases, and 10 bases lay in between. Germline assignment: CDR1 SGDLS and CDR2 YYNGEE. The CDR3 has 12 amino acids. The CDR3 nucleotides are TGTGCCAGCGCGGGGTCGGACACTGAAGCTTTCTTT. Its protein product is CASAGSDTEAFF.

This clone was recorded a few times. This chain joins TRBV23-1 and TRBJ2-7; maybe TRBD2 (6 bases). TRBV23-1 is annotated as an ORF whose role is uncertain. Trimming shortened V by 0 bases and J by 2 bases, and 14 bases separated the two germline ends. This CDR3 spans 16 amino acids. CDR3 bases: TGCGCCAGCAGTCAATCGGGGGAGGACTTACCCTACGAGCAGTACTTC. Translated: CASSQSGEDLPYEQYF.

The CDR3 DNA follows: TGTGCCAGCAGTTCATACGGGGGGACAGGGGGAAATTCACCCCTCCACTTT. Amino acid sequence: CASSSYGGTGGNSPLHF. The rearrangement uses TRBV27 and TRBJ1-6; 11 bases match TRBD1. Germline CDR1 and CDR2: MNHEY and SMNVEV (reference sequence). This CDR3 is 17 amino acids long. V was clipped by 4 bases and J by 7 bases; unmatched bases: 9.

This sequence joins TRBV30 and TRBJ2-2, with D possibly TRBD2 on 5 matching bases. The CDR3 has 13 amino acids. Trimming cost V 1 base and J 3 bases, with 6 bases left between them. CDR1 GTSNPN and CDR2 SVGIG come from the germline V gene (reference sequence). The CDR3 spells CAWSAGYTGELFF. The CDR3 DNA sequence: TGTGCCTGGAGTGCGGGGTACACCGGGGAGCTGTTTTTT.

This clone was detected only once. This chain uses TRBV19 with TRBJ1-5; no firm D call. The CDR3 extends over 13 amino acids. Trimming stripped 7 bases from V and 10 bases from J, with 17 bases between. CDR1 LNHDA and CDR2 SQIVND come from the germline V gene (reference sequence). The CDR3 protein is CASNPDRERPQHF. The DNA of the CDR3 is TGTGCCAGTAACCCGGACCGGGAAAGACCCCAGCATTTT.

This clone was found once. This rearrangement joins TRBV23-1 to TRBJ2-2; 8 nucleotides agree with TRBD2. TRBV23-1 qualifies as an ORF whose function is uncertain. The length of the CDR3 is 16 residues. V trimming: 3 bases; J trimming: 3 bases; junction bases outside the gene matches: 6. The CDR3 region is CASSHAAGGYTGELFF. The CDR3 DNA reads as TGCGCCAGCAGTCACGCGGCGGGAGGATACACCGGGGAGCTGTTTTTT.

This chain links TRBV21-1 with TRBJ1-2. TRBV21-1 is noted as a pseudogene. The length of the CDR3 is 9 residues. The CDR3 nucleotides are TGTGCCAGAGGAGGGGGCTACACCTTC. It translates to CARGGGYTF.

The chain links TRBV15 to TRBJ1-5; D remains ambiguous. The CDR3 has 15 residues. V gave up 0 bases and J gave up 11 bases, with 17 bases separating them. The germline CDR1 and CDR2 sequences are LNHNV and YYDKDF (reference sequence). CDR3 loop: CATSRDQAGRVAQHF. The CDR3 DNA reads as TGTGCCACCAGCAGAGATCAAGCGGGTAGGGTGGCCCAGCATTTT.

This clone showed up just a few times. This CDR3 reads CASSFGDKNTEAFF. Written as DNA, the CDR3 is TGTGCCAGCAGCTTCGGGGACAAGAACACTGAAGCTTTCTTT. V is TRBV12-1 and J is TRBJ1-1; TRBD1, the table's D call, lacks a check against the DNA. TRBV12-1 is given as a pseudogene. The length of the CDR3 is 14 residues.

A remark on this clone: Mismatch with germline at one junction end may stem from a read error. The rearrangement uses TRBV27 and TRBJ1-2, with D maybe TRBD1 (6 bases). Germline lookup yields CDR1 MNHEY and CDR2 SMNVEV (reference sequence). CDR3 size: 15 residues. The CDR3 DNA follows: TGTGCCAGCAGTCCAAGGACAGACCCTAAGTATGGCTACACCTTC. Its protein is CASSPRTDPKYGYTF.

The CDR3 DNA follows: TGTGCCAGCAGGGGGTACTCCGAGCAGTACTTC. It yields the protein CASRGYSEQYF. This rearrangement joins TRBV5-4 to TRBJ2-7; no definite D call. Trimming took off 5 bases at V and 6 bases at J, with 9 bases between the two ends. Germline CDR1 and CDR2: SGHNT and YYREEE (reference sequence). The CDR3 loop spans 11 amino acids.

This clone appeared a few times. The chain combines TRBV12-5 with TRBJ1-5; no clear D. V lost 4 bases, J lost 5 bases, and 6 bases lay in between. The CDR3 extends over 12 amino acids. Germline V lookup: CDR1 LGHNT, CDR2 FRNRAP. Written as DNA, the CDR3 is TGTGCTAGTGGTTCCCTGGATCAGCCCCAGCATTTT. Amino acids: CASGSLDQPQHF. Full variable domain (remainder filled in from reference TRBV12-5 and TRBJ1-5): DARVTQTPRHKVTEMGQEVTMRCQPILGHNTVFWYRQTMMQGLELLAYFRNRAPLDDSGMPKDRFSAEMPDATLATLKIQPSEPRDSAVYFCASGSLDQPQHFGDGTRLSIL.

The chain employs TRBV5-8 and TRBJ1-1; the match to TRBD1 covers 8 bases. Germline V CDR1 and CDR2: SGHTS, YDEGEE. V was pared by 5 bases and J by 2 bases, with 8 bases of the junction left unmatched. The length of the CDR3 is 15 residues. Here the CDR3 reads CASSGETGDNTEAFF. The CDR3, as DNA: TGTGCCAGCAGTGGAGAGACAGGGGATAACACTGAAGCTTTCTTT.

The gene calls are TRBV5-6 and TRBJ2-3; maybe TRBD2 (5 bases). Per the germline V gene, CDR1 is SGHDT and CDR2 is YYEEEE. V was shortened by 4 bases and J by 5 bases, with 14 bases between the two germline ends. The length of the CDR3 is 14 residues. CDR3 DNA sequence: TGTGCCAGCAGCCACGCGATTCGGGGAGATACGCAGTATTTT. This translates into CASSHAIRGDTQYF.

This clone was observed a few times. As DNA, the CDR3 is TGCAGCGTTGAAGGCGGGCCTCAGGAGACCCAGTACTTC. This codes for CSVEGGPQETQYF. V is TRBV29-1 and J is TRBJ2-5; possibly TRBD2 for D (5 bases). Trimming shortened V by 1 base and J by 5 bases, and 11 bases separated the two germline ends. From germline, CDR1 is SQVTM and CDR2 ANQGSEA. This CDR3 is 13 amino acids long.

The chain carries TRBV5-1 and TRBJ2-1; 8 nucleotides agree with TRBD2. V lost 4 bases to trimming and J lost 7 bases; unmatched junction nucleotides: 10. Germline values: CDR1 SGHRS, CDR2 YFSETQ. This CDR3 has 15 amino acids. CDR3 region: CASSPVGGGKNEQFF. In DNA, the CDR3 is TGCGCCAGCAGCCCCGTGGGCGGGGGGAAAAATGAGCAGTTCTTC.

The table lists this clone with a few counts. The chain employs TRBV7-8 and TRBJ1-1; no firm D call. The CDR3 covers 12 residues. Germline assignment: CDR1 SGHVS and CDR2 FQNEAQ. V was pared by 6 bases and J by 0 bases, with 5 bases between. The chain's CDR3 is CASRRLNTEAFF. The CDR3 DNA sequence: TGTGCCAGCAGACGGCTGAACACTGAAGCTTTCTTT.

The V gene is TRBV6-1, the J gene TRBJ2-7; D perhaps matches TRBD1 (6 bases). CDR3 length equals 14 residues. V was shortened by 4 bases and J by 3 bases, with 13 bases between the two germline ends. In germline, CDR1 is MNHNS, CDR2 SASEGT. The DNA of the CDR3 is TGTGCCAGCAGTGCGTCCGGGACACTCTACGAGCAGTACTTC. As protein: CASSASGTLYEQYF.

This chain uses TRBV27 with TRBJ1-4, with D possibly being TRBD1 (5 bases). The ends were cut back, 2 bases at V and 0 bases at J, with 7 bases in the middle. The CDR3 extends over 15 amino acids. Looked up from germline, CDR1 is MNHEY and CDR2 is SMNVEV (reference sequence). CDR3 region: CASSLAGATNEKLFF. The CDR3 bases are TGTGCCAGCAGTTTAGCGGGGGCAACTAATGAAAAACTGTTTTTT.

V usage is TRBV7-2 and J usage is TRBJ1-3; D uncertain. The germline CDR1 and CDR2 sequences are SGHTA and FQGNSA. Trimming stripped 0 bases from V and 4 bases from J, with 7 bases between. CDR3 size: 14 residues. The CDR3 protein is CASSLAGLGNTIYF. The CDR3 DNA reads TGTGCCAGCAGCTTAGCTGGCTTAGGAAACACCATATATTTT.